Each of the 30 T cell receptor beta chains below was sequenced from the same sample in a study of CXCR3-negative and CXCR3-positive naive CD8 T cells. Carrying UMI labels, the TRB cDNA libraries were prepared through 5' RACE. From the 5' RACE reads, TCRdb lists one entry per CDR3 protein and no DNA. The sample includes more than 50,000 distinct CDR3 sequences. Sequencing used naive CXCR3- CD8+ T cells from blood. The subset: CD45RO-CCR7+CD27+CD95- naive CD8+ T cells lacking CXCR3 (TNR3-). These receptor sequences come from a human donor in good health. Some clones in this sample may be carry-over from other donors' samples.

This rearrangement joins TRBV7-3 to TRBJ2-5. Looked up from germline, CDR1 is SGHTA and CDR2 is FQGTGA. CDR3 length: 14 amino acids. CDR3 sequence reads: CASSLSGTEETQYF.

The chain carries TRBV25-1 and TRBJ1-6; no DNA is available, so the TRBD1 call from TCRdb remains unchecked. The CDR3 contains 13 residues. Germline V lookup: CDR1 MGHDK, CDR2 SYGVNS. CDR3 in amino acids: CASSEWTAISLHF.

The chain links TRBV7-9 to TRBJ2-5. The CDR3 runs to 14 residues. From germline, CDR1 is SEHNR and CDR2 FQNEAQ (reference sequence). CDR3 residues: CASSLSGHQETQYF.

This chain uses TRBV27 with TRBJ1-3. The CDR3 spans 14 residues. From germline, CDR1 is MNHEY and CDR2 SMNVEV (reference sequence). Here the CDR3 reads CASSLGGTGNTIYF.

The genes are TRBV2 and TRBJ2-1. This CDR3 spans 12 amino acids. Germline assignment: CDR1 SNHLY and CDR2 FYNNEI. The chain's CDR3 is CASSEMDNEQFF.

The chain recombines TRBV5-5 with TRBJ1-2; the D call of TRBD1 rests on TCRdb alone, since no DNA is present to check it. The CDR3 totals 15 residues. In germline, CDR1 is SGHKS, CDR2 YYEKEE (reference sequence). The CDR3 here is CASSTHVQGAYGYTF.

This sequence joins TRBV5-1 and TRBJ1-1; the TRBD1 assignment by TCRdb is unverifiable without DNA. The CDR3 loop spans 14 amino acids. Germline CDR1 reads SGHRS; CDR2 reads YFSETQ. The CDR3 sequence is CASSWGTGVTEAFF.

The chain combines TRBV27 with TRBJ2-7; TCRdb indicates TRBD1, and absent DNA this call remains unverified. Germline V gene lookup returns CDR1 MNHEY and CDR2 SMNVEV (reference sequence). This CDR3 is 15 amino acids long. CDR3: CASMVRDSNSYEQYF.

This chain links TRBV6-2 or TRBV6-3 with TRBJ2-1. Germline lookup yields CDR1 MNHEY and CDR2 SVGEGT. CDR3 length: 14 amino acids. The CDR3 loop is CASSSFAGLNEQFF.

V and J are TRBV28 and TRBJ1-6. CDR1 MDHEN and CDR2 SYDVKM come from the germline V gene. This CDR3 spans 12 amino acids. The CDR3 sequence: CASSSRGSPLHF. The whole variable domain, remainder taken from reference TRBV28 and TRBJ1-6, is DVKVTQSSRYLVKRTGEKVFLECVQDMDHENMFWYRQDPGLGLRLIYFSYDVKMKEKGDIPEGYSVSREKKERFSLILESASTNQTSMYLCASSSRGSPLHFGNGTRLTVT.

V usage is TRBV7-9 and J usage is TRBJ2-1; TCRdb picks TRBD1, but there is no DNA to check that call. The CDR3 runs to 16 residues. The germline V gene encodes CDR1 SEHNR and CDR2 FQNEAQ (reference sequence). CDR3 protein: CASKPSASLRANEQFF.

V is TRBV27 and J is TRBJ1-2. CDR1 is MNHEY, CDR2 SMNVEV, per germline (reference sequence). The CDR3 is made up of 14 amino acids. The CDR3 protein is CASSLSTQGYGYTF.

The chain joins TRBV7-9 to TRBJ2-7; the TRBD1 assignment by TCRdb is unverifiable without DNA. From germline, CDR1 is SEHNR and CDR2 FQNEAQ (reference sequence). The CDR3 is 19 residues long. CDR3 residues: CASSTTPGATGAFGYEQYF.

The chain recombines TRBV9 with TRBJ2-1; TCRdb returns TRBD2, unconfirmable since there is no DNA. Per germline, CDR1 SGDLS and CDR2 YYNGEE. This CDR3 is built from 16 residues. The CDR3 loop reads CASSVAGTRPYNEQFF.

The chain couples TRBV7-9 to TRBJ2-5. The CDR3 covers 16 residues. Germline V lookup: CDR1 SEHNR, CDR2 FQNEAQ (reference sequence). CDR3: CASSLSVGQFQETQYF.

The chain employs TRBV5-1 and TRBJ1-1; the D call from TCRdb, TRBD1, cannot be confirmed without DNA. The CDR3 contains 14 residues. Germline V gene sequence: CDR1 SGHRS, CDR2 YFSETQ. The CDR3 loop reads CASSSGTANTEAFF. Variable domain in full (rest from reference TRBV5-1 and TRBJ1-1): KAGVTQTPRYLIKTRGQQVTLSCSPISGHRSVSWYQQTPGQGLQFLFEYFSETQRNKGNFPGRFSGRQFSNSRSEMNVSTLELGDSALYLCASSSGTANTEAFFGQGTRLTVV.

The rearrangement uses TRBV6-2 or TRBV6-3 and TRBJ2-3; the D call of TRBD1 rests on TCRdb alone, since no DNA is present to check it. The CDR3 loop spans 14 amino acids. Germline V gene sequence: CDR1 MNHEY, CDR2 SVGEGT. CDR3 residues: CASSYGTGADTQYF.

The gene calls are TRBV6-2 or TRBV6-3 and TRBJ2-7; TCRdb reports TRBD1, a call that lacks DNA to check it against. CDR1 and CDR2 from the germline V gene are MNHEY and SVGEGT. The length of the CDR3 is 17 residues. CDR3 amino acids: CASSYGDPSGASYEQYF.

The gene calls are TRBV6-1 and TRBJ2-1. CDR1 is MNHNS, CDR2 SASEGT, per germline. This CDR3 has 13 residues. The CDR3 region is CASNGADYNEQFF.

The chain joins TRBV29-1 to TRBJ1-2; the TCRdb D gene call, TRBD1, has no DNA to confirm it. Germline CDR1 is SQVTM and CDR2 is ANQGSEA. CDR3 length: 12 residues. This CDR3 is CSDRDSNYGYTF.

This chain links TRBV4-2 with TRBJ2-1; TCRdb indicates TRBD2, and absent DNA this call remains unverified. This CDR3 contains 14 residues. Germline assignment: CDR1 LGHNA and CDR2 YNFKEQ. CDR3 residues: CASSRSGTSDEQFF.

J is TRBJ2-2 and V is TRBV4-1; TCRdb outputs TRBD2, but without DNA this stays unchecked. Looked up from germline, CDR1 is MGHRA and CDR2 is YSYEKL. The CDR3 length is 16 residues. The CDR3 spells CASSPGLAGTTGELFF.

J is TRBJ2-5 and V is TRBV7-8; TCRdb's assignment of TRBD1 cannot be checked, as there is no DNA. Germline V gene data show CDR1 as SGHVS and CDR2 as FQNEAQ. The CDR3 totals 14 residues. CDR3 protein: CASSLYGTGETQYF.

The CDR3 loop is CASSLTNIYNEQFF. The gene calls are TRBV7-2 and TRBJ2-1. Germline V lookup: CDR1 SGHTA, CDR2 FQGNSA. CDR3 size: 14 residues.

V is TRBV28 and J is TRBJ2-1; with no DNA, the TCRdb D assignment of TRBD2 cannot be verified. Germline CDR1 is MDHEN and CDR2 is SYDVKM. The CDR3 covers 17 residues. This CDR3 reads CASSLWTSGGEYNEQFF. Drawing the rest from reference TRBV28 and TRBJ2-1, the complete variable domain is DVKVTQSSRYLVKRTGEKVFLECVQDMDHENMFWYRQDPGLGLRLIYFSYDVKMKEKGDIPEGYSVSREKKERFSLILESASTNQTSMYLCASSLWTSGGEYNEQFFGPGTRLTVL.

The rearrangement links TRBV29-1 to TRBJ2-1. This CDR3 is built from 12 residues. Germline CDR1 SQVTM, CDR2 ANQGSEA. The chain's CDR3 is CSVSDVSNEQFF.

The CDR3 region is CASSLWAVGGGSDTGELFF. This chain uses TRBV27 with TRBJ2-2; absent DNA, TCRdb's TRBD2 call cannot be checked. Germline V gene lookup returns CDR1 MNHEY and CDR2 SMNVEV (reference sequence). CDR3 length equals 19 residues.

This chain links TRBV4-1 with TRBJ1-2; the TCRdb call, TRBD1, lacks DNA for checking. The germline gives CDR1 MGHRA, CDR2 YSYEKL. This CDR3 has 18 residues. The CDR3 reads CASSSSGGGQLANYGYTF.

Frequency places this clonotype as medium-sized. The rearrangement links TRBV30 to TRBJ2-1; TCRdb's assignment of TRBD1 cannot be checked, as there is no DNA. The CDR3 loop spans 16 amino acids. CDR1 is GTSNPN, CDR2 SVGIG, per germline (reference sequence). CDR3 in amino acids: CAWSVLGTGGRNEQFF.

The genes are TRBV4-3 and TRBJ1-4; TCRdb returns TRBD1, unconfirmable since there is no DNA. The CDR3 spans 16 residues. CDR1 LGHNA and CDR2 YSLEER come from the germline V gene. The CDR3 reads CASSQDRVQGAEKLFF.